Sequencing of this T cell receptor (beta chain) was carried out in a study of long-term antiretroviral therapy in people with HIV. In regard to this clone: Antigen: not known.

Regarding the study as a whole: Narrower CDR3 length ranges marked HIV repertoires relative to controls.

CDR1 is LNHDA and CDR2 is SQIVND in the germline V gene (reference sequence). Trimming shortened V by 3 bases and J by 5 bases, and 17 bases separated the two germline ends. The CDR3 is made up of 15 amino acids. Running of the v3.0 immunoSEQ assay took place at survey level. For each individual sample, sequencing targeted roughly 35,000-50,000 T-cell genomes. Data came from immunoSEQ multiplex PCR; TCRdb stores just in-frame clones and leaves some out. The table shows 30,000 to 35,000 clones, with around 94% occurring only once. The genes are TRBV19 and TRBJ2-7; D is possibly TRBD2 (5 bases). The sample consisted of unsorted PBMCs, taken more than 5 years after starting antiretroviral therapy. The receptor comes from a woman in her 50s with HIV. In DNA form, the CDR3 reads TGTGCCAGTAGTATTACCCCCGCGCGAGGGAACGAGCAGTACTTC. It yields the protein CASSITPARGNEQYF.